The clone carrying this T cell receptor (beta chain) was observed many times. This specimen comes from a study of T cells after yellow fever vaccination. TCRdb ran MiXCR on the 5' RACE reads and lists one entry per CDR3 protein. The data show approximately 300,000 distinct CDR3 sequences, 8.7% seen once. The length of the CDR3 is 13 residues. V lost 7 bases and J lost 5, with 11 bases in between. This rearrangement joins TRBV12-3 or TRBV12-4 to TRBJ2-2; D might be TRBD1 (6 bases). The specimen was PBMCs, collected on the day of the first yellow fever vaccination. The clonotype was recovered from a man in his late teens or twenties who received the YFV17D yellow fever vaccine. The CDR3 DNA is TGTGCCAGCACCTTTCAGGGGACCGGGGAGCTGTTTTTT. The encoded protein is CASTFQGTGELFF.